This TCR beta chain stems from a study of OX40 agonist ivuxolimab in advanced cancers. Study information: An anti-OX40 (CD134) antibody with agonistic activity, ivuxolimab, was administered to patients. Every 2 weeks, patients received ivuxolimab intravenously, dosed at 0.01 to 10 mg/kg.

CDR1 MNHEY and CDR2 SVGAGI come from the germline V gene. This CDR3 is 13 amino acids long. Trimming left V 0 bases short and J 4 bases short, with 6 bases between. For this clone: Its antigen is undetermined. This sample also contains other DNA sequences that code for the same CDR3.

General study points: There were, on average, more expanded clones in CD8+ T cells than in CD4+.

Generated by immunoSEQ multiplex PCR, the TCRdb table keeps only in-frame clones and is missing some. Here the sample spans more than 65,000 clones, 75% to 90% being singletons. The sequencing here drew on CD4+ or CD8+ T cells sorted from blood, taken in a trial of the OX40 agonist ivuxolimab. The clonotype was recovered from an adult with an advanced solid tumor such as melanoma, head and neck, liver or kidney cancer. The chain combines TRBV6-5 with TRBJ2-5; no clear D gene. DNA for the CDR3: TGTGCCAGCAGTTACTCTGCCGGAGAGACCCAGTACTTC. It translates to CASSYSAGETQYF.